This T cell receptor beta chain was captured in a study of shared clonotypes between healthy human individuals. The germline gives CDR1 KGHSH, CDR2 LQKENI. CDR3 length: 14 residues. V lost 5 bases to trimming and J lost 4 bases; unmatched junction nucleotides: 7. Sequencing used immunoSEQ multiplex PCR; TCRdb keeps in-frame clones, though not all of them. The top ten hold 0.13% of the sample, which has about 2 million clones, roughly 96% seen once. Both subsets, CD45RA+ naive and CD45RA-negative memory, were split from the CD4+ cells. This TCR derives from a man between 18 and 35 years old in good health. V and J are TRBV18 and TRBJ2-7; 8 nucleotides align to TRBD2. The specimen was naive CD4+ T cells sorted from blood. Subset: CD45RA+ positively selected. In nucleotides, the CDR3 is TGTGCCAGCTCAGCCTCCAGCGGGAGATACGAGCAGTACTTC. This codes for CASSASSGRYEQYF.